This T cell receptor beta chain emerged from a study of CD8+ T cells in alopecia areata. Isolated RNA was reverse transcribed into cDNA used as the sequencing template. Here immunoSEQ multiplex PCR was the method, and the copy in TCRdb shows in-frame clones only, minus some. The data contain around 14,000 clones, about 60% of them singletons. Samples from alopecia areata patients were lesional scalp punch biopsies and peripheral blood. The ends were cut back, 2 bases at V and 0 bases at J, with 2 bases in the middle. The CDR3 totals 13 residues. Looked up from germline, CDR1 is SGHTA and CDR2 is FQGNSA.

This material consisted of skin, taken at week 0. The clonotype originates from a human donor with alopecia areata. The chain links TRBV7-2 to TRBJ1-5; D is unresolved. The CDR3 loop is CASSLNSNQPQHF. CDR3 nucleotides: TGTGCCAGCAGCTTAAATAGCAATCAGCCCCAGCATTTT. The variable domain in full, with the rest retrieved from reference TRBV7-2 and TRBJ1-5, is GAGVSQSPSNKVTEKGKDVELRCDPISGHTALYWYRQSLGQGLEFLIYFQGNSAPDKSGLPSDRFSAERTGGSVSTLTIQRTQQEDSAVYLCASSLNSNQPQHFGDGTRLSIL.